This T cell receptor beta chain was obtained from a study of T cell responses to AZD1222 COVID-19 vaccine. Germline values: CDR1 LNHDA, CDR2 SQIVND (reference sequence). This CDR3 contains 16 residues. Trimming took off 5 bases at V and 1 base at J, with 17 bases between the two ends. Repertoires were generated with immunoSEQ multiplex PCR, while TCRdb's copy carries only in-frame clones and drops some. The data hold about 120,000 clones, with about 87% observed a single time. The clonotype comes from an adult in good health. Sequencing used peripheral blood, obtained on day 0 of AZD1222 vaccination. This chain uses TRBV19 with TRBJ1-1; D is perhaps TRBD1 (5 bases). As DNA, the CDR3 is TGTGCCAGTAGTCCCGGGGCGTGGGAGGGGAACACTGAAGCTTTCTTT. Protein sequence: CASSPGAWEGNTEAFF.